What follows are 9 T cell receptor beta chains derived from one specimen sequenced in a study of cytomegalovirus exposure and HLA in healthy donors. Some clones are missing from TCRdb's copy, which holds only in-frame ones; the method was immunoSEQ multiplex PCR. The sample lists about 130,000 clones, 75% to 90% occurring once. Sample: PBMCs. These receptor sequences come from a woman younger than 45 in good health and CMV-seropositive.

The CDR3 loop reads CASSPYGLNEQFF. Written as DNA, the CDR3 is TGTGCCAGCTCACCATACGGACTTAATGAGCAGTTCTTC. The genes are TRBV18 and TRBJ2-1, with D perhaps matching TRBD2 (5 bases). The V end lost 2 bases, the J end lost 7 bases, and 9 bases lay between the germline ends. The V gene's germline CDR1 is KGHSH and CDR2 LQKENI. CDR3 size: 13 residues.

The CDR3 DNA sequence: TGTGCCAGCAGCTTAGTAGGTCTAGCGGGAGCCGAGCAGTACTTC. This translates into CASSLVGLAGAEQYF. The V and J genes are TRBV11-2 and TRBJ2-7, with 10 bases fitting TRBD2. The CDR3 extends over 15 amino acids. Trimming at V came to 1 base and at J to 6 bases, leaving 6 bases not matched to a gene. The germline CDR1 and CDR2 sequences are SGHAT and FQNNGV. Full variable domain (outside the CDR3, taken from reference TRBV11-2 and TRBJ2-7): EAGVAQSPRYKIIEKRQSVAFWCNPISGHATLYWYQQILGQGPKLLIQFQNNGVVDDSQLPKDRFSAERLKGVDSTLKIQPAKLEDSAVYLCASSLVGLAGAEQYFGPGTRLTVT.

The CDR3 sequence: CASRDSGLAAGDTQYF. Written as DNA, the CDR3 is TGTGCCAGCAGAGACTCGGGACTAGCGGCAGGGGATACGCAGTATTTT. J is TRBJ2-3 and V is TRBV27; 11 bases line up with TRBD2. Trimming at V came to 6 bases and at J to 6 bases, leaving 11 bases not matched to a gene. CDR1 and CDR2 from the germline V gene are MNHEY and SMNVEV (reference sequence). The CDR3 loop spans 16 amino acids.

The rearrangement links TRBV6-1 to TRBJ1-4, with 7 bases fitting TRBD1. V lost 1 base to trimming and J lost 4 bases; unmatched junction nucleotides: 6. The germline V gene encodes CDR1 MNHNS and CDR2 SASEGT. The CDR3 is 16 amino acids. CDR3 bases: TGTGCCAGCAGTGAAGGCGCGGGGACAGTTAATGAAAAACTGTTTTTT. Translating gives CASSEGAGTVNEKLFF.

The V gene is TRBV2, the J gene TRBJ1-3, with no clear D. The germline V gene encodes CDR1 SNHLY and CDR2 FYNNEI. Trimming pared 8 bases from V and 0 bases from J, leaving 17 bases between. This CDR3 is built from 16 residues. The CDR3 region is CASARSRPSSGNTIYF. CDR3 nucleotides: TGTGCCAGCGCCCGTAGCAGACCCAGCTCTGGAAACACCATATATTTT.

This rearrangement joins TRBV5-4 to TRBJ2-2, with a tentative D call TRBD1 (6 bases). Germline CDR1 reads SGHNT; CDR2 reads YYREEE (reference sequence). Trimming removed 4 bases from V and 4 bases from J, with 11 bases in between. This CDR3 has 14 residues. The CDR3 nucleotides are TGTGCCAGCAGCCCGGGACAAAGCACCGGGGAGCTGTTTTTT. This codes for CASSPGQSTGELFF. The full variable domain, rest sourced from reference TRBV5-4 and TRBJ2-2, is ETGVTQSPTHLIKTRGQQVTLRCSSQSGHNTVSWYQQALGQGPQFIFQYYREEENGRGNFPPRFSGLQFPNYSSELNVNALELDDSALYLCASSPGQSTGELFFGEGSRLTVL.

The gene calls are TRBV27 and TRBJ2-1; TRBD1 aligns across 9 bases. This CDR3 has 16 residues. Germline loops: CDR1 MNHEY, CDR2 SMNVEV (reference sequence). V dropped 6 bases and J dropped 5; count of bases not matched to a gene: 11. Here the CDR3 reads CASSLLGQGNNNEQFF. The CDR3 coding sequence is TGTGCCAGCAGCCTGCTCGGACAGGGGAATAACAATGAGCAGTTCTTC.

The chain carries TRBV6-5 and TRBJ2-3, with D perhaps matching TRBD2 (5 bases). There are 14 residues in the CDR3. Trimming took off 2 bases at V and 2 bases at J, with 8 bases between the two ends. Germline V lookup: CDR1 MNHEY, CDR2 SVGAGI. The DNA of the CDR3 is TGTGCCAGCAGTTACGGGGAGACCACAGATACGCAGTATTTT. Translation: CASSYGETTDTQYF.

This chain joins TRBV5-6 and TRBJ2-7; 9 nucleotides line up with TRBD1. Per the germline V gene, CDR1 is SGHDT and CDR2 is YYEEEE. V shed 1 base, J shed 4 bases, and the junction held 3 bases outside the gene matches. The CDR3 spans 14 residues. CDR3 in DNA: TGTGCCAGCAGCTTGCTGGACAGGGGTTACGAGCAGTACTTC. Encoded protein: CASSLLDRGYEQYF.